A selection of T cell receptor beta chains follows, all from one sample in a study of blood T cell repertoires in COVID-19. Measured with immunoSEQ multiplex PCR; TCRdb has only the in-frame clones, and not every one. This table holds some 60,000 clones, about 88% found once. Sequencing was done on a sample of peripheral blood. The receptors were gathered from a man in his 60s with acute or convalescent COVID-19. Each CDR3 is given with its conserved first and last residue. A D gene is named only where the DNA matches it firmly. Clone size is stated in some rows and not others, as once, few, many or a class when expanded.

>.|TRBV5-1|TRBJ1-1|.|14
CASTSGTTNTEAFF
TGCGCCAGCACCTCTGGGACAACTAACACTGAAGCTTTCTTT
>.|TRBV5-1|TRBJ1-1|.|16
CASSLEGPGGGTEAFF
TGCGCCAGCAGCTTGGAGGGACCCGGCGGGGGCACTGAAGCTTTCTTT
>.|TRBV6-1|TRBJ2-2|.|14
CASSDQETTGELFF
TGTGCCAGCAGTGATCAGGAAACCACCGGGGAGCTGTTTTTT
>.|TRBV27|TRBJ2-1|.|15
CASSSDILSYNEQFF
TGTGCCAGCAGTTCTGACATCCTCTCCTACAATGAGCAGTTCTTC
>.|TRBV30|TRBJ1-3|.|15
CAWSVGLLSGNTIYF
TGTGCCTGGAGTGTGGGGCTGCTCTCTGGAAACACCATATATTTT
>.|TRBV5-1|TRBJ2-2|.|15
CASSLEGFNTGELFF
TGCGCCAGCAGCTTGGAGGGGTTTAACACCGGGGAGCTGTTTTTT
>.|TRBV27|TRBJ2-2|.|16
CASEPGHGETTGELFF
TGTGCCAGCGAACCGGGACACGGAGAGACCACCGGGGAGCTGTTTTTT
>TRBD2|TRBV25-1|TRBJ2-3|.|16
CASSDPLAGGVDTQYF
TGTGCCAGCAGTGATCCTCTAGCGGGGGGGGTAGATACGCAGTATTTT
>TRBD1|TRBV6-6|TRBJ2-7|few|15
CASNRGGQGAYEQYF
TGTGCCAGCAACCGAGGGGGACAGGGGGCGTACGAGCAGTACTTC
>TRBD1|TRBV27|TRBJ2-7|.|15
CASSPRTGASYEQYF
TGTGCCAGCAGCCCGAGGACAGGGGCATCCTACGAGCAGTACTTC
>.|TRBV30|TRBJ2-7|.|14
CAWSVGGTTYEQYF
TGTGCCTGGAGTGTGGGGGGAACCACCTACGAGCAGTACTTC
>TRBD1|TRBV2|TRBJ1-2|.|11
CAGQGGYGYTF
TGTGCCGGCCAGGGGGGCTATGGCTACACCTTC
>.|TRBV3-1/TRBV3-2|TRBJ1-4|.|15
CASSQVATMDGELFF
TGTGCCAGCAGCCAAGTCGCCACGATGGATGGAGAACTGTTTTTT
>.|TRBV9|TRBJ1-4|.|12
CASSVKAGRLFF
TGTGCCAGCAGCGTAAAGGCGGGAAGGCTGTTTTTT
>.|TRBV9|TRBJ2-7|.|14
CASSVGSGLGEQYF
TGTGCCAGCAGCGTAGGTTCTGGGCTCGGCGAGCAGTACTTC
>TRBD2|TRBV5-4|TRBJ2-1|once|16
CASSQTSGVSYNEQFF
TGTGCCAGCAGCCAGACTAGCGGGGTCTCCTACAATGAGCAGTTCTTC
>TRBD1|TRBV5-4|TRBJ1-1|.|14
CASTRDRMNTEAFF
TGTGCCAGCACCCGGGACAGAATGAACACTGAAGCTTTCTTT
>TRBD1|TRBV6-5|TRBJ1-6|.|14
CASTPGQGGSPLHF
TGTGCCAGCACTCCGGGACAGGGGGGATCACCCCTCCACTTT
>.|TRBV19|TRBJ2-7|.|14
CASSPSTVSYEQYF
TGTGCCAGTAGTCCATCGACAGTTTCCTACGAGCAGTACTTC
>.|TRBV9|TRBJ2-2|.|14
CASSTQQGPGELFF
TGTGCCAGCAGCACCCAACAGGGCCCTGGGGAGCTGTTTTTT
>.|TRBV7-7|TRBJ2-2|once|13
CASSLLSGGELFF
TGTGCTAGCAGCTTATTGAGCGGCGGGGAGCTGTTTTTT
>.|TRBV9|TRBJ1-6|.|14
CASSTNREGSPLHF
TGTGCCAGCAGCACCAACAGGGAAGGTTCACCCCTCCACTTT
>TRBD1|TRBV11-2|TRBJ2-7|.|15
CASSTRDRGLGEQYF
TGTGCCAGCAGCACACGGGACAGGGGATTGGGCGAGCAGTACTTC
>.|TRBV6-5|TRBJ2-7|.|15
CASSLGTSVSYEQYF
TGTGCCAGCAGTTTGGGGACTTCCGTTTCCTACGAGCAGTACTTC
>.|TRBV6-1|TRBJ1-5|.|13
CASSEYLSQPQHF
TGTGCCAGCAGTGAATATCTGAGTCAGCCCCAGCATTTT
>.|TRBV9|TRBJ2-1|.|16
CASSVDMGPGGNEQFF
TGTGCCAGCAGCGTAGATATGGGCCCCGGTGGAAATGAGCAGTTCTTC
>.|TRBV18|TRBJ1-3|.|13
CASSSFSGNTIYF
TGTGCCAGCTCATCGTTCTCTGGAAACACCATATATTTT
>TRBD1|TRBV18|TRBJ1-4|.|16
CASSGTTGTGSEKLFF
TGTGCCAGCTCCGGTACGACCGGGACAGGCAGCGAAAAACTGTTTTTT
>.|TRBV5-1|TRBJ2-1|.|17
CASSLEGLTGSYNEQFF
TGCGCCAGCAGCTTGGAAGGACTTACGGGCTCCTACAATGAGCAGTTCTTC
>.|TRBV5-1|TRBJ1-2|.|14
CASSLTVDSYGYTF
TGCGCCAGCAGCTTGACAGTGGACAGCTATGGCTACACCTTC
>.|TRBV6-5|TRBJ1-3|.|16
CASSSLVGRKGNTIYF
TGTGCCAGCAGTTCCTTGGTGGGCCGAAAGGGAAACACCATATATTTT
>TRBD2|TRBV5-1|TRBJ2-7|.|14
CASSRAGLVIEQYF
TGCGCCAGCAGCAGGGCGGGACTAGTGATCGAGCAGTACTTC
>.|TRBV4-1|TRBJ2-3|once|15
CASSQTFSGGDTQYF
TGCGCCAGCAGCCAAACCTTTTCAGGGGGGGATACGCAGTATTTT
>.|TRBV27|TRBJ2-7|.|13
CASSYTPAYEQYF
TGTGCCAGCTCATACACACCTGCCTACGAGCAGTACTTC
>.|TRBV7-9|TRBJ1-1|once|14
CASSPGERGTEAFF
TGTGCCAGCAGCCCAGGGGAGCGCGGCACTGAAGCTTTCTTT
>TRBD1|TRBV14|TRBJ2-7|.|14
CASRGQANSYEQYF
TGTGCCAGCCGAGGACAGGCCAACTCCTACGAGCAGTACTTC
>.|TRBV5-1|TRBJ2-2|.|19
CASKLRPLAPMGDTGELFF
TGCGCCAGCAAGCTAAGGCCCCTAGCGCCGATGGGCGACACCGGGGAGCTGTTTTTT
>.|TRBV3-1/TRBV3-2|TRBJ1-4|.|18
CASSQNPDGGWIGEKLFF
TGTGCCAGCAGCCAAAACCCCGATGGAGGTTGGATTGGTGAAAAACTGTTTTTT
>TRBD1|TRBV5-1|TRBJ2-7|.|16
CASSWPGTGGLYEQYF
TGCGCCAGCAGCTGGCCTGGGACAGGGGGCTTATACGAGCAGTACTTC
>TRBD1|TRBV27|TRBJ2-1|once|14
CASTSGTGSNEQFF
TGTGCCAGCACCTCCGGGACAGGGAGCAATGAGCAGTTCTTC